This is a list of T cell receptor beta chains from one sample in a study of cytomegalovirus exposure and HLA in healthy donors. The assay was immunoSEQ multiplex PCR, and TCRdb's table has in-frame clones only and misses some. This table holds about 82,000 clones, over 85% found once. Specimen: PBMCs. The receptors shown here come from a woman aged 18-29 years in good health and CMV-seronegative. Both conserved end residues are part of each CDR3. The D gene is left open where the match is weak. Clone sizes are given selectively: once, few, many, or a class where the clone is expanded.

clone size,V gene,D gene,J gene,CDR3 DNA,CDR3 protein
NA,TRBV27,TRBD2,TRBJ2-1,TGTGCCAGCAGCCCTAGCGGGAGGGAATCCTACAATGAGCAGTTCTTC,CASSPSGRESYNEQFF
NA,TRBV7-6,NA,TRBJ2-3,TGTGCCAGCAGCTTAGCGGGGAAGCGGAGCACAGATACGCAGTATTTT,CASSLAGKRSTDTQYF
NA,TRBV5-4,NA,TRBJ2-3,TGTGCCAGCAGCTGGAGAGGCACAGATACGCAGTATTTT,CASSWRGTDTQYF
NA,TRBV19,NA,TRBJ2-5,TGTGCCAGTAGTATGCAAGTCGGAGAGACCCAGTACTTC,CASSMQVGETQYF
once,TRBV2,NA,TRBJ1-1,TGTGCCAGCAGGAACCACGGGAGGGACACTGAAGCTTTCTTT,CASRNHGRDTEAFF
NA,TRBV7-8,NA,TRBJ1-1,TGTGCCAGCAGCCCAAGAGGAGACCTATCAATGAACACTGAAGCTTTCTTT,CASSPRGDLSMNTEAFF
NA,TRBV7-9,TRBD1,TRBJ1-4,TGTGCCAGCAGCCCGACAGGGGCGGCTGAAAAACTGTTTTTT,CASSPTGAAEKLFF
NA,TRBV15,NA,TRBJ2-5,TGTGCCACCAGCAGAGATTTTAACAGGGAAGGAGAGACCCAGTACTTC,CATSRDFNREGETQYF
NA,TRBV15,TRBD1,TRBJ1-2,TGTGCCACCAGCAGGGGGACAGCTTATGGCTACACCTTC,CATSRGTAYGYTF
NA,TRBV6-1,NA,TRBJ2-1,TGTGCCAGCGCCAGGGGACCCGAGGACGATGAGCAGTTCTTC,CASARGPEDDEQFF
NA,TRBV28,NA,TRBJ2-7,TGTGCCAGCAGGCCTATTGGGGGCGGCCTCTACGAGCAGTACTTC,CASRPIGGGLYEQYF
NA,TRBV4-1,NA,TRBJ2-7,TGCGCCAGCAGCCAAGAGGCAGGAAAAATGGACGAGCAGTACTTC,CASSQEAGKMDEQYF
few,TRBV28,TRBD2,TRBJ2-1,TGTGCCAGCAGTTACCCGGGACTAGCGGACAATGAGCAGTTCTTC,CASSYPGLADNEQFF
NA,TRBV7-2,NA,TRBJ2-1,TGTGCCAGCAGCTTAGGGGTCTCGGGGGACAATGAGCAGTTCTTC,CASSLGVSGDNEQFF
NA,TRBV27,NA,TRBJ2-1,TGTGCCAGCAGTTTCATGGGGAGACCCTACAATGAGCAGTTCTTC,CASSFMGRPYNEQFF
NA,TRBV4-1,NA,TRBJ2-7,TGCGCCAGCAGCCAAGAAGGCGCGGCCTACGAGCAGTACTTC,CASSQEGAAYEQYF
once,TRBV4-1,TRBD1,TRBJ2-2,TGCGCCAGCGATTCCGGACAGGGGCAGGACACCGGGGAGCTGTTTTTT,CASDSGQGQDTGELFF
NA,TRBV15,TRBD1,TRBJ2-7,TGTGCCACCAGCCTCCGGACAGGGGGTCCCTACGAGCAGTACTTC,CATSLRTGGPYEQYF
NA,TRBV10-3,TRBD2,TRBJ2-1,TGTGCCATCAGCGGAGCCTTCCTAGCGGGAGGGCCGGATGAGCAGTTCTTC,CAISGAFLAGGPDEQFF
NA,TRBV4-3,NA,TRBJ2-7,TGCGCCAGCAGCAACCACCTGAGAAACTACGAGCAGTACTTC,CASSNHLRNYEQYF
NA,TRBV6-5,NA,TRBJ1-1,TGTGCCAGCAGCCACTCTCCAGGGGAAGCTTTCTTT,CASSHSPGEAFF
NA,TRBV25-1,TRBD1,TRBJ2-7,TGTGCCAGCAGTGTAATCCGGGACAGGGCTAACGAGCAGTACTTC,CASSVIRDRANEQYF
NA,TRBV5-1,TRBD1,TRBJ1-2,TGCGCCAGCAGCTTTACAGGGGTAGACTATGGCTACACCTTC,CASSFTGVDYGYTF
NA,TRBV6-6,TRBD1,TRBJ1-2,TGTGCCAGCAGGGGACAGGGGGGTGGCTACACCTTC,CASRGQGGGYTF